Presented here are 6 T cell receptor beta chains from one specimen sequenced in a study of blood T cell repertoires in COVID-19. TCRdb's copy holds only in-frame clones and misses some; the assay was immunoSEQ multiplex PCR. The top ten clones hold under 3% of a sample with 110,000 to 150,000 clones, roughly 85% of them seen once. The sequencing input was peripheral blood. Source of these receptors: a man aged 45 to 65 with acute or convalescent COVID-19.

The chain joins TRBV10-3 to TRBJ2-7; 8 bases fit TRBD1. The germline V gene has CDR1 ENHRY and CDR2 SYGVKD. Unmatched junction bases numbered 23, after V lost 10 bases and J lost 3 bases. There are 18 residues in the CDR3. The CDR3 loop reads CATLRAGGGPRTVYEQYF. In DNA form, the CDR3 reads TGTGCCACCCTCCGAGCAGGGGGCGGACCACGCACCGTCTACGAGCAGTACTTC.

The rearrangement uses TRBV28 and TRBJ1-6; D gene unclear. V lost 3 bases to trimming and J lost 4 bases, with 10 bases between them. The CDR3 consists of 15 residues. Germline CDR1 and CDR2: MDHEN and SYDVKM. The CDR3 here is CASSLVQVYNSPLHF. Written as DNA, the CDR3 is TGTGCCAGCAGTTTGGTTCAGGTTTATAATTCACCCCTCCACTTT.

The chain couples TRBV10-2 to TRBJ2-7; TRBD2 might be the D (5 bases). V was cut by 0 bases and J by 0 bases, with 18 bases left in between. This CDR3 contains 18 residues. In germline, CDR1 is WSHSY, CDR2 SAAADI. The CDR3 loop reads CASSESGLAVPSSYEQYF. DNA of the CDR3: TGCGCCAGCAGTGAGTCAGGGCTAGCAGTCCCTAGCTCCTACGAGCAGTACTTC.

This rearrangement joins TRBV6-1 to TRBJ2-3; weak D call: TRBD1 (5 bases). The CDR3 loop spans 15 amino acids. Germline-derived CDR1 and CDR2 are MNHNS and SASEGT. Trimming left V 2 bases short and J 4 bases short, with 13 bases between. The chain's CDR3 is CASSEQGISADTQYF. The CDR3 DNA sequence: TGTGCCAGCAGTGAACAGGGAATATCGGCAGATACGCAGTATTTT.

The chain joins TRBV27 to TRBJ1-1; TRBD1 might be the D (5 bases). The CDR3 contains 13 residues. Trimming took 5 bases from V and 3 from J, leaving 10 bases between them. Germline assignment: CDR1 MNHEY and CDR2 SMNVEV (reference sequence). CDR3 protein: CASSKKGHTEAFF. The CDR3 DNA reads TGTGCCAGCAGTAAAAAGGGGCACACTGAAGCTTTCTTT.

The genes are TRBV14 and TRBJ2-7; 8 bases match TRBD2. The CDR3 has 14 amino acids. J lost 3 bases, V lost 4 bases, and 5 bases had no gene match. Germline V gene lookup returns CDR1 SGHDN and CDR2 FVKESK. DNA of the CDR3: TGTGCCAGCAGCCGGGGAACTAGCGGCTACGAGCAGTACTTC. It yields the protein CASSRGTSGYEQYF.